The entry below gives a single TCR beta chain sequence along with its context. Its antigen is unknown. The data are from a study of T-cell memory formation after mild COVID-19. Study background: Each donor largely had its own TCR clusters.

TCRdb called the 5' RACE reads again in MiXCR, with one record for every CDR3 protein. In the table there are roughly 580,000 distinct CDR3 sequences, about a sixth of which are singletons. Points from the study as a whole: For second-wave clones that peaked at day 37, SARS-CoV-2 specificity went unverified.

Trimming stripped 1 base from V and 5 bases from J, with 11 bases between. CDR3 length: 14 residues. Germline CDR1 LGHNA, CDR2 YNFKEQ. This TCR derives from an adult woman who had mild COVID-19 (a few samples of this study predate the infection). Cell type and time point are not known. Sequencing was carried out using PBMCs or a T cell subset sorted from them (not recorded which). The rearrangement uses TRBV4-2 and TRBJ2-5; D is uncertain. The CDR3 protein is CASSQAAGRETQYF. CDR3 in DNA: TGTGCCAGCAGCCAAGCGGCAGGCCGGGAGACCCAGTACTTC.